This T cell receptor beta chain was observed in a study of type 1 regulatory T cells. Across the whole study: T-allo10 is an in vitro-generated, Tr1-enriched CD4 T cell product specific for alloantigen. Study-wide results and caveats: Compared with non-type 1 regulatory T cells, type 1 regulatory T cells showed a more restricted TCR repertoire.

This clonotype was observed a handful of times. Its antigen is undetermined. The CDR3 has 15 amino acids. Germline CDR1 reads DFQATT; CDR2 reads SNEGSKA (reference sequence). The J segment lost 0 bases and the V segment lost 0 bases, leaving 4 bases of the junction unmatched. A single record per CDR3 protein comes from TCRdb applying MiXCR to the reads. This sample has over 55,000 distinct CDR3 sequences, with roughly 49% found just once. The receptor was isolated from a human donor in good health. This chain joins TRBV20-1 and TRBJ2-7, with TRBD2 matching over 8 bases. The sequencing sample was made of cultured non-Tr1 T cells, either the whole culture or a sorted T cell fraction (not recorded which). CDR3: CSARDPSGGSYEQYF. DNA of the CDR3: TGCAGTGCTAGAGATCCCAGCGGGGGCTCCTACGAGCAGTACTTC.